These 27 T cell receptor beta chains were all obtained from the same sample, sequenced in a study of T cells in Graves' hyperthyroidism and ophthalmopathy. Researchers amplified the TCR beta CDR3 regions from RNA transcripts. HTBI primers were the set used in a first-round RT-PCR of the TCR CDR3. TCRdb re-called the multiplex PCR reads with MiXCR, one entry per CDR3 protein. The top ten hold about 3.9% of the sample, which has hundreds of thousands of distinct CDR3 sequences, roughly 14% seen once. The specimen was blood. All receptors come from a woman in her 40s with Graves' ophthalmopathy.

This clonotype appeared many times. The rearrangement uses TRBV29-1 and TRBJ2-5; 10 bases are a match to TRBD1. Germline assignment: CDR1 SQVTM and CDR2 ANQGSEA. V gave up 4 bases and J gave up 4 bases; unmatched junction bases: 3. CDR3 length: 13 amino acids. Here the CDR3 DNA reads TGCAGCGTTGGGACAGGGGGGATAGAGACCCAGTACTTC. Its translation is CSVGTGGIETQYF.

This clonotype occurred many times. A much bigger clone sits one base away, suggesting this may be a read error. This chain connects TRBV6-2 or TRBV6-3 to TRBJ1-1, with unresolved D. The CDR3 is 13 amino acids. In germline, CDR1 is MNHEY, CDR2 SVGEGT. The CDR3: CAGSTRSRGEAFF. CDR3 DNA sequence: TGTGCCGGCAGTACCCGGAGTAGAGGTGAAGCTTTCTTT.

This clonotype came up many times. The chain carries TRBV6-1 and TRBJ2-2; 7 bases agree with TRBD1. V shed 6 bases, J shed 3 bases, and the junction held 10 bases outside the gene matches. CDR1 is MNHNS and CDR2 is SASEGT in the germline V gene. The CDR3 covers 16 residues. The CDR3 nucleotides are TGTGCCAGCAGCCCCGTGGGGGACAGAGACACCGGGGAGCTGTTTTTT. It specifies CASSPVGDRDTGELFF.

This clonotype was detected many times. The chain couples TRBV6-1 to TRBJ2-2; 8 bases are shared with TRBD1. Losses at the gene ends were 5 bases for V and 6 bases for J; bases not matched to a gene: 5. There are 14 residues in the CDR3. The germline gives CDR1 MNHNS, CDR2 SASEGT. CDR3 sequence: CASSTGQGPGELFF. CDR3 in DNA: TGTGCCAGCAGTACCGGACAGGGCCCCGGGGAGCTGTTTTTT.

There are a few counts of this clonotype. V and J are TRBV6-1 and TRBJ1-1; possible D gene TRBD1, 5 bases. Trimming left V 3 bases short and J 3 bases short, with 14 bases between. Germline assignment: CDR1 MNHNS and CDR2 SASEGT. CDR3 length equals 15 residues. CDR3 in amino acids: CASSEWDRGYTEAFF. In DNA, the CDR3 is TGTGCCAGCAGTGAGTGGGACCGCGGGTACACTGAAGCTTTCTTT.

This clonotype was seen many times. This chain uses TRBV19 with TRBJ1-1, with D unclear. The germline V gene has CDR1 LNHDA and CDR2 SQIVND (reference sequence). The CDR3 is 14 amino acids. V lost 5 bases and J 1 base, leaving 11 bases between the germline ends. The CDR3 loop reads CASSPDAGNTEAFF. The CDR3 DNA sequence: TGTGCCAGTAGTCCGGATGCGGGGAACACTGAAGCTTTCTTT.

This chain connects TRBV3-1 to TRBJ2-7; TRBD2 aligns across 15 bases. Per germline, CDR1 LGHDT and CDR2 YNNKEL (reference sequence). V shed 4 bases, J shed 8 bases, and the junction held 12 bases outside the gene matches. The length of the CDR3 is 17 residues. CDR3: CASSLGLAGGKAPQQYF. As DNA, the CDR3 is TGTGCCAGCAGCCTTGGACTAGCGGGAGGGAAAGCACCTCAGCAGTACTTC.

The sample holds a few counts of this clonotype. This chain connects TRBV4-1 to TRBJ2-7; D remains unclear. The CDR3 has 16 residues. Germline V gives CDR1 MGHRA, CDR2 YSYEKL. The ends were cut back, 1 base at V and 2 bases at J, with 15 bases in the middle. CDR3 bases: TGCGCCAGCAGCCAAGTCCTTCAGGTCGAAACCTACGAGCAGTACTTC. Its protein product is CASSQVLQVETYEQYF.

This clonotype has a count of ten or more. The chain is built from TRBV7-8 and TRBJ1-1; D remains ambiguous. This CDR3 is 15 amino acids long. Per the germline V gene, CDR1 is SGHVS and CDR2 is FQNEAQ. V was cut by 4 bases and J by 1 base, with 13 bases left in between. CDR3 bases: TGTGCCAGCAGCTCCTGGACTTTGGGGAACACTGAAGCTTTCTTT. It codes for CASSSWTLGNTEAFF.

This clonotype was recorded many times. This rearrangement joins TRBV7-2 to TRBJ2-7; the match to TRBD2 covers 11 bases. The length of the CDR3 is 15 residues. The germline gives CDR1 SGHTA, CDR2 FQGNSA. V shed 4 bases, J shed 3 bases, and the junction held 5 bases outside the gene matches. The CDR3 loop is CASSWLAGGHYEQYF. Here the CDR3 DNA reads TGTGCCAGCAGCTGGTTAGCGGGAGGGCACTACGAGCAGTACTTC.

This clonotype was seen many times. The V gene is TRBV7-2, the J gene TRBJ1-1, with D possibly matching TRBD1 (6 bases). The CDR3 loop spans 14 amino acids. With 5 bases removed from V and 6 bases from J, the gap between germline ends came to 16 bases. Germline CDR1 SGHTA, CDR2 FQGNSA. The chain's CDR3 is CASSPRQDKAEAFF. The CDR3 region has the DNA TGTGCCAGCAGCCCCCGACAGGATAAGGCTGAAGCTTTCTTT.

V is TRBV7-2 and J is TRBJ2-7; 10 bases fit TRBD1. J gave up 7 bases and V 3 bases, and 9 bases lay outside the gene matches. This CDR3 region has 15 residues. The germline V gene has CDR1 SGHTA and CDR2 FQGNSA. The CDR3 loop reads CASSFSGQGVGEQYF. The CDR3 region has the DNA TGTGCCAGCAGCTTTTCTGGACAGGGGGTGGGGGAGCAGTACTTC.

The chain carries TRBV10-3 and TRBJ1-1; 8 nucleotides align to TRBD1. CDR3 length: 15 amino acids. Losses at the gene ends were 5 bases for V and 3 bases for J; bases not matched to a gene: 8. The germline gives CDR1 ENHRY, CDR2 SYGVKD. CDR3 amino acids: CAISRQGTEDTEAFF. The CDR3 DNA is TGTGCCATCAGTCGACAGGGGACTGAGGACACTGAAGCTTTCTTT.

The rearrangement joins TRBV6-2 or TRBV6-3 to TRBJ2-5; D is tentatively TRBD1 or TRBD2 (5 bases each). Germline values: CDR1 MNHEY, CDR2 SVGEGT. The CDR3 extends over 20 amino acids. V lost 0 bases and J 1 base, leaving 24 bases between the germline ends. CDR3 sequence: CASSYSINFSSWGFQETQYF. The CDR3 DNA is TGTGCCAGCAGTTACTCGATTAACTTCTCTTCATGGGGGTTCCAAGAGACCCAGTACTTC.

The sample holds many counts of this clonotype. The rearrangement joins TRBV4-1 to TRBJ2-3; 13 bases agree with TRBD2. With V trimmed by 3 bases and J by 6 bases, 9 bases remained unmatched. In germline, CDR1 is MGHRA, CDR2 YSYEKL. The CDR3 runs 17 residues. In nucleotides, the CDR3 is TGCGCCAGCAGCCACCCGACTAGCGGGAGGCAAGGCGATACGCAGTATTTT. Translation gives CASSHPTSGRQGDTQYF.

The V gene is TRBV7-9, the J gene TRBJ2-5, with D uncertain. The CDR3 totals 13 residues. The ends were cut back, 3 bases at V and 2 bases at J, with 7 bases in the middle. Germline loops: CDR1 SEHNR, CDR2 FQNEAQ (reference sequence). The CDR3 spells CASSFQQQETQYF. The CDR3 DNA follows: TGTGCCAGCAGCTTCCAGCAGCAAGAGACCCAGTACTTC.

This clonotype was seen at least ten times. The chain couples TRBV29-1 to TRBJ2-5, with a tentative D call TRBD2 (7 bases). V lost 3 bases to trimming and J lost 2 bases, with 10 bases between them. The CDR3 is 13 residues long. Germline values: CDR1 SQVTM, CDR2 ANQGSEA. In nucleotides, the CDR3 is TGCAGCGTTGAGGGGGGGACACAAGAGACCCAGTACTTC. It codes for CSVEGGTQETQYF.

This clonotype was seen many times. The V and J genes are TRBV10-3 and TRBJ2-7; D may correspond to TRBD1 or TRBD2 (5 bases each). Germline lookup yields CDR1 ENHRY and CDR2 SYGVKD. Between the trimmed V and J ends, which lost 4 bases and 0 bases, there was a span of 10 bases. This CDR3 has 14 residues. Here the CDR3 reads CAISGGTLSYEQYF. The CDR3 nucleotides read TGTGCCATCAGTGGGGGGACCCTCTCCTACGAGCAGTACTTC.

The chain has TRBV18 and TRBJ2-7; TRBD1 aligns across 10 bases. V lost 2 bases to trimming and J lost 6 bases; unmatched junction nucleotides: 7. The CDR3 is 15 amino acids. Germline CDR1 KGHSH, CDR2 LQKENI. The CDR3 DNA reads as TGTGCCAGCTCACCAGAGTGGGGACAGGGGCCCGAGCAGTACTTC. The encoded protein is CASSPEWGQGPEQYF.

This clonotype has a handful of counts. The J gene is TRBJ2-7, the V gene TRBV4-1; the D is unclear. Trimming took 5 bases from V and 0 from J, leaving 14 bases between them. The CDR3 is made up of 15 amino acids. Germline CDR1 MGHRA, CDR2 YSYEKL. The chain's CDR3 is CASSVLADRSYEQYF. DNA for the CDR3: TGCGCCAGCAGCGTATTAGCCGACCGCTCCTACGAGCAGTACTTC.

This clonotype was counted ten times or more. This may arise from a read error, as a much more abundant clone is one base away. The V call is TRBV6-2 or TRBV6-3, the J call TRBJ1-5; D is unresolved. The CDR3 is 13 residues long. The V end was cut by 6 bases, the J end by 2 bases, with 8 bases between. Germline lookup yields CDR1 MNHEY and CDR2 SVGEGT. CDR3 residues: CASRYGGNQPQHF. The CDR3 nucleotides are TGTGCCAGCAGATACGGCGGCAATCAGCCCCAGCATTTT.

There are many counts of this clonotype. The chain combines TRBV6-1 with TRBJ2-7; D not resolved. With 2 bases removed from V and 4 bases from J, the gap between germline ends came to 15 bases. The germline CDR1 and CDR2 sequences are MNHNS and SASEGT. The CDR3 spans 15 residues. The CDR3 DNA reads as TGTGCCAGCAGTGAATGGCCGCAGTGGGGATACGAGCAGTACTTC. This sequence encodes CASSEWPQWGYEQYF.

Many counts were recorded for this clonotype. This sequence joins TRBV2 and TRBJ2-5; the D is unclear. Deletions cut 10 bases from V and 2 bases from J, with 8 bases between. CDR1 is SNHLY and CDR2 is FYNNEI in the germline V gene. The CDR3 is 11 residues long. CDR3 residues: CATAKQETQYF. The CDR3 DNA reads TGTGCCACCGCCAAGCAAGAGACCCAGTACTTC.

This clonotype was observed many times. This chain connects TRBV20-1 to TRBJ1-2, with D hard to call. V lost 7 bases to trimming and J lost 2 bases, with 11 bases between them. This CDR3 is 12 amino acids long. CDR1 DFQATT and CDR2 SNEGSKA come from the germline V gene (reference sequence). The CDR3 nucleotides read TGCAGTGGGTCCACAAACAACTATGGCTACACCTTC. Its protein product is CSGSTNNYGYTF.

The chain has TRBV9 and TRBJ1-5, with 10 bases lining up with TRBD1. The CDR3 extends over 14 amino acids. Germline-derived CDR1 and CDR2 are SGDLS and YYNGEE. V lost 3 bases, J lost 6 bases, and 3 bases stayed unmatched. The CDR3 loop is CASSAGQGPQPQHF. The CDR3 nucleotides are TGTGCCAGCAGCGCGGGACAGGGGCCTCAGCCCCAGCATTTT.

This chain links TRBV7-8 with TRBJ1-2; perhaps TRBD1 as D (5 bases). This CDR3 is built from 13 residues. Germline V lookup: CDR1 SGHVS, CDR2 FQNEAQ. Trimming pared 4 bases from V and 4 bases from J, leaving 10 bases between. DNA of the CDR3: TGTGCCAGCAGCTCCAGGGTCACCTATGGCTACACCTTC. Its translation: CASSSRVTYGYTF.

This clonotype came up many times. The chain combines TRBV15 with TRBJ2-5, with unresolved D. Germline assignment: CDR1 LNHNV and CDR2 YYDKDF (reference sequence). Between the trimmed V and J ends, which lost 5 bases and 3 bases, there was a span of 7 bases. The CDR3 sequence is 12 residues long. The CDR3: CATSLRKETQYF. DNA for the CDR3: TGTGCCACCAGCCTCAGAAAAGAGACCCAGTACTTC.